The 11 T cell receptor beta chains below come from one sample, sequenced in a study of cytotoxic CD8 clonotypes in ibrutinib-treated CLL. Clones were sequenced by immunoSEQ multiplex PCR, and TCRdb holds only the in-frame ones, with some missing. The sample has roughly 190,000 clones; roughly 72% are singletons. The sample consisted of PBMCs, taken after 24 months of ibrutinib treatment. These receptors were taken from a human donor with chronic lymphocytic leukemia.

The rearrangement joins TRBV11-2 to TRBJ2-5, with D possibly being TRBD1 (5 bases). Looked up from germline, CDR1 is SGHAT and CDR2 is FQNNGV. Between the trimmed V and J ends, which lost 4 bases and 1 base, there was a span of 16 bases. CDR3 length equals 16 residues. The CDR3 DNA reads TGTGCCAGCAGCTACCTGTTAGGGCAGGGCCAAGAGACCCAGTACTTC. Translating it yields CASSYLLGQGQETQYF.

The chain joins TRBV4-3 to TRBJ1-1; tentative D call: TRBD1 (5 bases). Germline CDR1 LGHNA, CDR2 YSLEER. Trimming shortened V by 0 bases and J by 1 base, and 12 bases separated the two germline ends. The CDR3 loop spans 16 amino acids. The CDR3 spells CASSQEMEQANTEAFF. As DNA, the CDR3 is TGCGCCAGCAGCCAAGAGATGGAACAGGCGAACACTGAAGCTTTCTTT.

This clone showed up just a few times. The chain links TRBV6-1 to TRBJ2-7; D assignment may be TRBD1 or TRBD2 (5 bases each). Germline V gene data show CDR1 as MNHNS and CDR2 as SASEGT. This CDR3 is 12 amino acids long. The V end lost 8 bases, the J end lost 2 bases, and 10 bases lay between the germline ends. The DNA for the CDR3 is TGTGCCAGCCTAGGGACGGCCTACGAGCAGTACTTC. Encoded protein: CASLGTAYEQYF.

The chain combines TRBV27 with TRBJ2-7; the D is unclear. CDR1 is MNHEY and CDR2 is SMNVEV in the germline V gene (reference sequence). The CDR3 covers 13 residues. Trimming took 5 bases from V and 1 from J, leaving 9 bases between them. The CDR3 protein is CASSTTNSYEQYF. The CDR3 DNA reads TGTGCCAGCAGTACAACAAATTCCTACGAGCAGTACTTC.

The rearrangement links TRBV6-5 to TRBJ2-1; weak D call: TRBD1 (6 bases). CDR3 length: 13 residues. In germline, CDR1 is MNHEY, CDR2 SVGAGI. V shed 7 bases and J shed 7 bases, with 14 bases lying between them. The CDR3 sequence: CASKRQAPNEQFF. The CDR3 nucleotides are TGTGCCAGCAAAAGACAGGCCCCTAATGAGCAGTTCTTC.

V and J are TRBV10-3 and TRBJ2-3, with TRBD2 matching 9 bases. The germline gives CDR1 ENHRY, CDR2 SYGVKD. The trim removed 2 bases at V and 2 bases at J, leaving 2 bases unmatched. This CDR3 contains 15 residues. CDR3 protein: CAISESGGTTDTQYF. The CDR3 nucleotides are TGTGCCATCAGTGAGAGCGGGGGGACCACAGATACGCAGTATTTT.

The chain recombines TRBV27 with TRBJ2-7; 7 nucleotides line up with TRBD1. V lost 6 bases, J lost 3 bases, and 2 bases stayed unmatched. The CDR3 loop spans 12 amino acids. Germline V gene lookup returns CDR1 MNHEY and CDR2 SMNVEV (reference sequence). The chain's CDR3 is CASRTGRYEQYF. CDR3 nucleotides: TGTGCCAGCAGGACAGGGCGCTACGAGCAGTACTTC.

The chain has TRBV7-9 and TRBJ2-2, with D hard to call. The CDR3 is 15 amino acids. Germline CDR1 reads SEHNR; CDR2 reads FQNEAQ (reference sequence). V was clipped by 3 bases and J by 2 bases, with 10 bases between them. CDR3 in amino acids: CASSLSFLNTGELFF. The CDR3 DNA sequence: TGTGCCAGCAGCTTGTCCTTTCTAAACACCGGGGAGCTGTTTTTT.

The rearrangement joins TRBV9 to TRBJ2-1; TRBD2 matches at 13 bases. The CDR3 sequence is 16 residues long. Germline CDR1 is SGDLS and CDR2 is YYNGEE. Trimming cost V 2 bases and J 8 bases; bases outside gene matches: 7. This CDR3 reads CASSVGTSGIRDEQFF. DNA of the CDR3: TGTGCCAGCAGCGTGGGGACTAGCGGGATTCGTGATGAGCAGTTCTTC. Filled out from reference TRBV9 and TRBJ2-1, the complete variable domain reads DSGVTQTPKHLITATGQRVTLRCSPRSGDLSVYWYQQSLDQGLQFLIQYYNGEERAKGNILERFSAQQFPDLHSELNLSSLELGDSALYFCASSVGTSGIRDEQFFGPGTRLTVL.

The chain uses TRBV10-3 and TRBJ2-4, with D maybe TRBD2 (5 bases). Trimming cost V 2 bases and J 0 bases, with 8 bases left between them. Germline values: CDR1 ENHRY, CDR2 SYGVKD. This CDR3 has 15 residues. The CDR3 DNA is TGTGCCATCAGTGAGGCCGGAGGAGCCAAAAACATTCAGTACTTC. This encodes CAISEAGGAKNIQYF.

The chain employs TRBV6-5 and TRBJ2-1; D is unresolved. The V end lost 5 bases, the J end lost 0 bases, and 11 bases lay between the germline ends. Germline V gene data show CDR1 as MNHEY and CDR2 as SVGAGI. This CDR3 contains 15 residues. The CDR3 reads CASSRGAHSYNEQFF. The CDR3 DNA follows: TGTGCCAGCAGTAGAGGCGCCCACTCCTACAATGAGCAGTTCTTC.